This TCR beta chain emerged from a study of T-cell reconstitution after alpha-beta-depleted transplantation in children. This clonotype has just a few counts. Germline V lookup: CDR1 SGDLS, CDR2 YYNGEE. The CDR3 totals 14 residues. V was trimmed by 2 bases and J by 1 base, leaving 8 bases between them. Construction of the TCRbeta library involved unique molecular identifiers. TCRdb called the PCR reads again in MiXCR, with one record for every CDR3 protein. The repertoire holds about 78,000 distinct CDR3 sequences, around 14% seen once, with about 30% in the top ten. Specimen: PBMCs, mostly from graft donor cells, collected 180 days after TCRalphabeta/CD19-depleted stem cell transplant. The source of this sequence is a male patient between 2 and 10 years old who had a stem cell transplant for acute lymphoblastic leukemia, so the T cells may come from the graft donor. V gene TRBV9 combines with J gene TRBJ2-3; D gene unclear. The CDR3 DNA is TGTGCCAGCAGCGTTGCAGCCGGCACAGATACGCAGTATTTT. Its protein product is CASSVAAGTDTQYF.